The TCR beta chain described here comes from a study of blood T cells in healthy people across ages (dated by TCRdb to the mid-2010s). Broadly, across the study: Template switching captured roughly one uniquely barcoded TCR beta cDNA molecule per two T cells in model experiments. Age-related changes in TCR beta repertoire diversity were measured in the study by deep sequencing normalized with unique cDNA molecular identifiers. Two additional independent replicas of 1 million unique cDNA reads from the same blood draw were analyzed for two donors (one aged 18 to 30 and one aged 80 or older). To avoid experimental bias, donors of different ages were randomly spread across the sequencing lanes. Donors were grouped into four age groups: young (average approximately 16 years), middle-aged (roughly 38), aged (approximately 58) and long-lived (approximately 75).

Libraries were constructed by 5' RACE. TCRdb records Illumina HiSeq 2500 as the sequencer. A second PCR of roughly 7 to 12 cycles was run with a J-beta primer mix and a sample-barcoded 5' primer. A unique molecular identifier was introduced onto each TCR beta cDNA molecule by a template-switch 5' adaptor carrying 12 random nucleotides. Each sample yielded at least 3 million CDR3-containing paired-end reads. All of the RNA was converted into first-strand cDNA using the Mint cDNA synthesis kit, with a TRBC-specific oligonucleotide serving as the primer. All cDNA was treated with uracil-DNA glycosylase and then went through a first 18-cycle PCR with the universal primers M1SS and BC2_uni_R. Under the source paper's analysis protocol: For normalization, 1 million high-quality reads, each with a distinct molecular identifier, were randomly selected from each sample. Instead of being binned into consensus sequences, reads that shared molecular identifiers were thrown out. CDR3 identification, clonotype clustering and error correction used MiTCR with a Q25 quality threshold and the strictest error-elimination algorithm. Lower-bound total TCR beta diversity was estimated with a nonparametric unseen species model using Euler transformation. TCRdb took the public reads, trimmed them with fastp at Q25, ran MiXCR for clone calling and kept in-frame beta chains. Rows matching on CDR3 protein sequence are summarized as one entry with the most common DNA and genes. The V and J calls were not made by the authors but by TCRdb's processing. In this sample the table shows roughly 800,000 distinct CDR3 sequences, about three fifths of which occur a single time. Of the sample, 20% to 25% is held by the ten largest clones.

With regard to this clonotype: Its antigen target is currently unknown. Within one base of it there is no much larger clone, and no base qualities were kept.

The roughly 39 donors, aged roughly 6 to 100 years, were systemically healthy Caucasian individuals from Russia. Each donor gave approximately 9.3 milliliters of peripheral blood, collected into EDTA-treated Vacutainer tubes. Ficoll-Paque density-gradient centrifugation was used to isolate PBMCs, with at least 6 million obtained per sample. Trizol reagent was used to extract total RNA from PBMCs, with at least 5.5 micrograms per sample. The percentages of naive CD45RAhigh/CD27high T cells were determined by flow cytometry on a PBMC aliquot from every donor. General study outcomes and caveats: Bulk unsorted PBMC profiling prevented conclusive comparison of naive and antigen-experienced compartments. The CMV infection status of donors was not known, potentially confounding age-related changes in expanded clonotypes. Compared with the aged group, the long-lived group had more naive CD4+ T cells, fewer expanded clones and increased TCR diversity, suggesting age selection. The percentage of naive T cells measured by flow cytometry correlated strongly with observed TCR beta diversity. As age increased, observed TCR beta diversity per million T cells dropped in a roughly linear way, and a significant reduction was already evident by age 40. Estimates of total diversity based on one million sequenced T cells were regarded as lower bounds and as underestimates.

The CDR3 covers 14 residues, taking in both the cysteine and the phenylalanine. Just the 42-base CDR3 DNA is kept, in frame starting at base 1. For CDR1 and CDR2, the germline V gene lists SQVTM and ANQGSEA. Cut back by 3 bases and 11 bases, the V and J ends lie 22 bases apart. The receptor was isolated from a man aged 30-40 years in good health. Sample: blood. The chain is encoded by TRBV29-1 joined to TRBJ2-5; the D region possibly corresponds to TRBD2 (7 bases align). The CDR3 is CSVDFRGGGNEQYF. At the DNA level, the sequence is TGCAGCGTTGATTTCAGGGGAGGGGGGAATGAGCAGTACTTC.